The present entry profiles one T cell receptor (beta chain) with its context. The data originate from a study of PD-1 blockade in classical Hodgkin lymphoma. Patients all relapsed after autologous stem cell transplantation, and there was variation in brentuximab vedotin exposure. The V gene's germline CDR1 is MDHEN and CDR2 SYDVKM. The CDR3 runs to 15 residues. V lost 6 bases and J 4 bases, leaving 16 bases between the germline ends. Generated by immunoSEQ multiplex PCR, the TCRdb table keeps only in-frame clones and is missing some. The sample contains 95,000 to 100,000 clones, about 89% of which appear only once.

The chain is built from TRBV28 and TRBJ1-3, with D perhaps TRBD1 (6 bases). The sample in question was peripheral blood mononuclear cells (PBMCs), obtained before the second cycle of nivolumab. This receptor was obtained from a human donor with classical Hodgkin lymphoma. For the CDR3, the DNA is TGTGCCAGCAGCAGCCCTTGGGGGCGAGGAAACACCATATATTTT. It codes for CASSSPWGRGNTIYF. Filled out from reference TRBV28 and TRBJ1-3, the complete variable domain reads DVKVTQSSRYLVKRTGEKVFLECVQDMDHENMFWYRQDPGLGLRLIYFSYDVKMKEKGDIPEGYSVSREKKERFSLILESASTNQTSMYLCASSSPWGRGNTIYFGEGSWLTVV.